The following is a T cell receptor (beta chain) sequence with its context. Its antigen is undetermined. The sample belongs to a study of cytomegalovirus exposure and HLA in healthy donors. As for the study in general: Unique TCRs from HLA-typed donors, about 85 million of them, were held in an early data release.

Trimming at V came to 1 base and at J to 3 bases, leaving 4 bases not matched to a gene. The CDR3 is 15 residues long. Germline values: CDR1 SGHDN, CDR2 FVKESK. General observations from the study: Looking again later, the authors saw that most CMV-associated TCR beta chains seemed HLA-restricted. Follow-up analysis later connected one missense variant in DCLRE1C with trimming of TCR beta V- and J-genes. CMV serostatus was the only recorded immune exposure for donors.

The PCR contained 60 Vbeta and 13 Jbeta primers. The repertoire was sequenced with immunoSEQ multiplex PCR; TCRdb's copy has only in-frame clones and lacks some. The table lists 150,000 to 200,000 clones, roughly 79% of them singletons, with roughly 13% in the top ten. The sequencing sample was made of PBMCs. This receptor was obtained from a woman aged 50 to 60 in good health and CMV-seronegative. The rearrangement uses TRBV14 and TRBJ2-3, with 7 bases that match TRBD2. This CDR3 is CASSQGRLATDTQYF. CDR3 sequence (DNA): TGTGCCAGCAGCCAAGGGCGACTAGCTACAGATACGCAGTATTTT. The whole variable domain, filled in from reference TRBV14 and TRBJ2-3, reads EAGVTQFPSHSVIEKGQTVTLRCDPISGHDNLYWYRRVMGKEIKFLLHFVKESKQDESGMPNNRFLAERTGGTYSTLKVQPAELEDSGVYFCASSQGRLATDTQYFGPGTRLTVL.